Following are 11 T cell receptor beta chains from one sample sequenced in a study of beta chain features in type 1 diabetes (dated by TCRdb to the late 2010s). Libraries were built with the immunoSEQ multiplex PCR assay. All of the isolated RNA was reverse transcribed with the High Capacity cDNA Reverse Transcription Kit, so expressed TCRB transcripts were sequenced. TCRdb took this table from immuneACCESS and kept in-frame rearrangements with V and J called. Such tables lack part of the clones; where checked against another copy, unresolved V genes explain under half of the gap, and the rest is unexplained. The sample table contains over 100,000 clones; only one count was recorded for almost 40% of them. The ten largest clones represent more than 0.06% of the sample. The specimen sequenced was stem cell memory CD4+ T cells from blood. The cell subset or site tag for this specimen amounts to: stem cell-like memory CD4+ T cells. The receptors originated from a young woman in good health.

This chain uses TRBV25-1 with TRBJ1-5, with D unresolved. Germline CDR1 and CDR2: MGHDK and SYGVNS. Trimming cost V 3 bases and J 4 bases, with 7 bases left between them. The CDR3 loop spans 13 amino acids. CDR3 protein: CASSDRENQPQHF. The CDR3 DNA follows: TGTGCCAGCAGTGACCGGGAAAATCAGCCCCAGCATTTT.

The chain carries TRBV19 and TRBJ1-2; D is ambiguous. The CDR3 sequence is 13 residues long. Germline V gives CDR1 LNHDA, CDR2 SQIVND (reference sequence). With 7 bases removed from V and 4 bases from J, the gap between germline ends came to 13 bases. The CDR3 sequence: CASTRGDSYGYTF. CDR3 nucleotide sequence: TGTGCCAGTACCCGCGGGGATTCCTATGGCTACACCTTC.

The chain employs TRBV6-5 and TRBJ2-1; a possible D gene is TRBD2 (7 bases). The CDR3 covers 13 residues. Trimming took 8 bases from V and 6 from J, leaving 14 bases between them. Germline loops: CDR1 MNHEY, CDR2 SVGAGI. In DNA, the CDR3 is TGTGCCAGCCGGAGGGGAGGGGGCAATGAGCAGTTCTTC. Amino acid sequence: CASRRGGGNEQFF.

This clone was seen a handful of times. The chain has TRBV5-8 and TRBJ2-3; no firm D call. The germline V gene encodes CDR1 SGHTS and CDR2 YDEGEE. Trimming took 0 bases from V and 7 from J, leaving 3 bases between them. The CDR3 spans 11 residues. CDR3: CASSLVNTQYF. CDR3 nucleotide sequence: TGTGCCAGCAGCTTGGTTAATACGCAGTATTTT.

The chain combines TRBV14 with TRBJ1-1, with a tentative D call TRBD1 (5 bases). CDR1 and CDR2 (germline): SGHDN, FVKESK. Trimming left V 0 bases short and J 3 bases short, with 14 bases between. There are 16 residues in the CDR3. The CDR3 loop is CASSQDLGGGDTEAFF. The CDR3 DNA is TGTGCCAGCAGCCAAGACCTGGGGGGGGGTGACACTGAAGCTTTCTTT.

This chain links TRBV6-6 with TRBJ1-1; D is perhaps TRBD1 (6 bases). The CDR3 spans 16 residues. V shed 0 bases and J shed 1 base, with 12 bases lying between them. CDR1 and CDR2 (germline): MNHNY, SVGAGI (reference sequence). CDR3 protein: CASSYSRTAGNTEAFF. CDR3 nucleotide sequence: TGTGCCAGCAGTTACTCCCGGACAGCTGGGAACACTGAAGCTTTCTTT.

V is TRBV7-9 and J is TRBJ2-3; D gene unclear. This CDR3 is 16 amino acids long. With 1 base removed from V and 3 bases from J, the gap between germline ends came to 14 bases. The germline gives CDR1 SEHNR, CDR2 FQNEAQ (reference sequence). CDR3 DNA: TGTGCCAGCAGCTTAGTATCAGCGTTATGGACAGATACGCAGTATTTT. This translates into CASSLVSALWTDTQYF.

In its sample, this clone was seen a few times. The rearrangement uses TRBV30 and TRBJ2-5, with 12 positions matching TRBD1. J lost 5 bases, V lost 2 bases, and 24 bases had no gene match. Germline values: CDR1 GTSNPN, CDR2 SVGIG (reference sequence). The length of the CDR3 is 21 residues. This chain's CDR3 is CAWSRLYRGQGASSAGETQYF. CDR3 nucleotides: TGTGCCTGGAGTCGGTTATATAGGGGACAGGGGGCCTCTTCAGCCGGGGAGACCCAGTACTTC.

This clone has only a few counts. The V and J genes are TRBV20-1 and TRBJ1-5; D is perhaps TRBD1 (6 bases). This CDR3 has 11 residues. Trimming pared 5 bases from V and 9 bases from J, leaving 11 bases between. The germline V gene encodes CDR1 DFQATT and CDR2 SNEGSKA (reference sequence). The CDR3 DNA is TGCAGTGCTGGGGAGGGGGGGCCCCAGCATTTT. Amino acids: CSAGEGGPQHF.

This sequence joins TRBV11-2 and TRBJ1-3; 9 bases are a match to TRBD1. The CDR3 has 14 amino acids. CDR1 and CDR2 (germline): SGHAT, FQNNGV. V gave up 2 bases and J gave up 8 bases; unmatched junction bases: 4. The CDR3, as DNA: TGTGCCAGCAGCTTAACGACAGGGGGGCACACCATATATTTT. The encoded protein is CASSLTTGGHTIYF.

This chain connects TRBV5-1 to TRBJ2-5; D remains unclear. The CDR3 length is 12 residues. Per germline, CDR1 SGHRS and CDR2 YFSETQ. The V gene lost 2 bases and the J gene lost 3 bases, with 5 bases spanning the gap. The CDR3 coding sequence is TGCGCCAGCAGCTTCGCGGAAGAGACCCAGTACTTC. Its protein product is CASSFAEETQYF.